This T cell receptor (beta chain) was sequenced during a study of CD8 T cells in ankylosing spondylitis. Whole-study findings and limits: Relatively rare in peripheral blood, disease-linked clones were also CD8+. Disease-linked clones reportedly showed significant enrichment in matched ankylosing spondylitis synovial fluid.

This clonotype was seen repeatedly, ten times or more. The antigen remains undetermined. The germline gives CDR1 MNHNS, CDR2 SASEGT. This CDR3 has 13 amino acids. Trimming removed 5 bases from V and 6 bases from J, with 10 bases in between. With molecular barcodes, quantitative 5'-RACE was used to make the TCR beta libraries. MiXCR, run by TCRdb on the 5' RACE reads, gives a single entry per CDR3 protein. This repertoire shows around 210,000 distinct CDR3 sequences, 7% to 10% found once; its top ten account for 4% to 5.5%. The sequence derives from a female donor with ankylosing spondylitis or in good health (not recorded which). The sample consisted of blood, either unsorted or a sorted T cell fraction (not recorded which). This sequence joins TRBV6-1 and TRBJ2-2, with D possibly TRBD1 on 6 matching bases. Here the CDR3 reads CASSQGWAGELFF. In DNA, the CDR3 is TGTGCCAGCAGTCAGGGGTGGGCCGGGGAGCTGTTTTTT.